A selection of T cell receptor beta chains follows, all from one sample in a study of blood T cell repertoires in COVID-19. The method was immunoSEQ multiplex PCR; TCRdb's version includes in-frame clones alone and lacks a portion of them. The sample records about 170,000 clones, 70% to 90% being singletons. The sequencing sample was made of peripheral blood. Receptors originate from a man aged 35 to 55 who had recovered from COVID-19. The CDR3 runs from the conserved cysteine through the conserved F or W. The order of the fields is J gene, clone size, V gene, CDR3 protein. Size is omitted from some rows. Given values are once, few, many or a class for expanded clones.

TRBJ2-1 | . | TRBV11-2 | CASSFGDLARNEQFF
TRBJ2-3 | . | TRBV5-4 | CASSKEGSDTQYF
TRBJ1-2 | few | TRBV6-2/TRBV6-3 | CASSSSGYGYTF
TRBJ2-3 | . | TRBV7-9 | CASSSRTSGPTSTDTQYF
TRBJ2-5 | . | TRBV10-3 | CAISTGTGDLETQYF
TRBJ1-3 | . | TRBV3-1/TRBV3-2 | CASSQGQAGNTIYF
TRBJ1-1 | many | TRBV7-9 | CASSSGTGTTDTEAFF
TRBJ2-3 | . | TRBV4-3 | CASSQARLAADTQYF
TRBJ2-4 | . | TRBV7-9 | CASSSRTGHIQYF
TRBJ2-7 | . | TRBV7-9 | CASSLGGYVEQYF
TRBJ2-7 | . | TRBV6-2/TRBV6-3 | CASSSTREQYF
TRBJ1-1 | once | TRBV5-4 | CASSGGQGFLNTEAFF
TRBJ2-5 | . | TRBV3-1/TRBV3-2 | CASSQSLAGGETQYF
TRBJ1-2 | . | TRBV6-6 | CASRKELTYGYTF
TRBJ1-1 | . | TRBV7-3 | CASSRDSMNTEAFF
TRBJ2-2 | few | TRBV27 | CASSSPTAGVGELFF
TRBJ2-1 | . | TRBV11-3 | CASSPNGLASDEQFF
TRBJ1-5 | . | TRBV27 | CASSFDRDGGQPQHF
TRBJ1-2 | once | TRBV7-2 | CASSLAQGYTF
TRBJ2-3 | . | TRBV9 | CASSGTGRTDTQYF
TRBJ1-5 | few | TRBV19 | CASSRQGFVGQPQHF
TRBJ2-1 | . | TRBV19 | CASSYDSAVPYNEQFF